Shown below are 5 T cell receptor beta chains from a single sample sequenced in a study of shared clonotypes between healthy human individuals. This table comes from immunoSEQ multiplex PCR, and its TCRdb copy is limited to in-frame clones, with some not included. The table shows approximately 720,000 clones, with about 90% occurring only once. Naive CD8 populations comprised CD45RO-negative cells positively selected for CCR7, excluding terminally differentiated effector memory CD45RA+ cells. What was sequenced was naive CD8+ T cells sorted from blood. Receptor source: a young man in good health.

Only one count was recorded for this clone. This chain joins TRBV19 and TRBJ1-1; no reliable D call. The germline CDR1 and CDR2 sequences are LNHDA and SQIVND (reference sequence). The CDR3 covers 13 residues. V dropped 0 bases and J dropped 6 bases, with 8 bases sitting between them. The CDR3 DNA reads TGTGCCAGTAGTATAGATCGGGCTTCTGAAGCTTTCTTT. Translating it yields CASSIDRASEAFF.

Only one count was recorded for this clone. CDR3 bases: TGTGCCTGGTGGGACAGGGGAGCCTACGAGCAGTACTTC. It codes for CAWWDRGAYEQYF. The gene calls are TRBV30 and TRBJ2-7; 10 bases are shared with TRBD1. J was trimmed by 2 bases and V by 5 bases; bases with no gene match: 3. Germline V lookup: CDR1 GTSNPN, CDR2 SVGIG (reference sequence). This CDR3 has 13 residues.

The chain recombines TRBV5-5 with TRBJ2-1; perhaps D is TRBD1 or TRBD2 (5 bases each). V shed 10 bases and J shed 4 bases, with 15 bases lying between them. From germline, CDR1 is SGHKS and CDR2 YYEKEE (reference sequence). The CDR3 consists of 13 residues. The CDR3 protein is CAASGTEYNEQFF. The CDR3 bases are TGTGCCGCCTCGGGGACCGAGTACAATGAGCAGTTCTTC. Based on the CDR3 plus reference TRBV5-5 and TRBJ2-1, the full variable domain is DAGVTQSPTHLIKTRGQQVTLRCSPISGHKSVSWYQQVLGQGPQFIFQYYEKEERGRGNFPDRFSARQFPNYSSELNVNALLLGDSALYLCAASGTEYNEQFFGPGTRLTVL.

The CDR3 nucleotides are TGTGCCAGCAGCGGCCGGGACACTGGAAACACCATATATTTT. This encodes CASSGRDTGNTIYF. This sequence joins TRBV9 and TRBJ1-3, with D possibly being TRBD1 (6 bases). The V end lost 3 bases, the J end lost 2 bases, and 9 bases lay between the germline ends. CDR1 SGDLS and CDR2 YYNGEE come from the germline V gene. The CDR3 sequence is 14 residues long.

The chain links TRBV27 to TRBJ2-1, with D perhaps being TRBD1 or TRBD2 (7 bases each). The germline CDR1 and CDR2 sequences are MNHEY and SMNVEV (reference sequence). V dropped 3 bases and J dropped 5 bases, with 11 bases sitting between them. The CDR3 runs to 14 residues. CDR3 coding DNA: TGTGCCAGCAGTTTCCAGGGGGGGAACAATGAGCAGTTCTTC. Translation: CASSFQGGNNEQFF.